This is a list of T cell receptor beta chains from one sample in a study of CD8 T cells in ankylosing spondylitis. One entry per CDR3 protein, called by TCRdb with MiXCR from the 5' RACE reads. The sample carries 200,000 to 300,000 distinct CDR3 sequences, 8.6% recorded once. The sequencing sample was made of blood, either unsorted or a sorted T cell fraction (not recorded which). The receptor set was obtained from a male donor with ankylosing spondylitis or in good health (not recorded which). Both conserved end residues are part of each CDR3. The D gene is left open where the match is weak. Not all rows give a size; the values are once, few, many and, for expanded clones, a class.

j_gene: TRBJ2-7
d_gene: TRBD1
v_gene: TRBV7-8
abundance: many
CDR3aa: CASSLFTGTGGEQYF
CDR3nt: TGTGCCAGCAGCTTATTTACCGGTACAGGGGGAGAGCAGTACTTC

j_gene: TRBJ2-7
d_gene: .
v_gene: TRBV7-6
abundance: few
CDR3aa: CASSLSDNPGYEQYF
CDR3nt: TGTGCCAGCAGCTTATCAGACAACCCGGGCTACGAGCAGTACTTC

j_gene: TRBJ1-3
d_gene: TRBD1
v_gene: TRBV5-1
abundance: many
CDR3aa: CASSSGTGVGNTIYF
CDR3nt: TGCGCCAGCAGCTCGGGAACAGGGGTCGGAAACACCATATATTTT

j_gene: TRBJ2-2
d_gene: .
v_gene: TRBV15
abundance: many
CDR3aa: CATSRDRGNTGELFF
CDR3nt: TGTGCCACCAGCAGAGATCGGGGGAACACCGGGGAGCTGTTTTTT

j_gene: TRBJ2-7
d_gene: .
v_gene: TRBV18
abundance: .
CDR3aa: CASSPSPPGQYF
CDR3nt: TGTGCCAGCTCACCATCGCCCCCTGGGCAGTACTTC

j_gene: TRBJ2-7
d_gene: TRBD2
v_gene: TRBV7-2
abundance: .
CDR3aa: CASSLSSGDEQYF
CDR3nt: TGTGCCAGCAGCCTCTCTAGCGGGGACGAGCAGTACTTC

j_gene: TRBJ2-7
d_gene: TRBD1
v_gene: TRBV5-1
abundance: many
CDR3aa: CASSPGQGINEQYF
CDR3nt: TGCGCCAGCAGCCCGGGACAGGGGATAAACGAGCAGTACTTC

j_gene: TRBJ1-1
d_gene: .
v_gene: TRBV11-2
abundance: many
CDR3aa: CASSLDRIGRMNTEAFF
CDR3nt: TGTGCCAGCAGCTTAGATCGTATAGGGCGGATGAACACTGAAGCTTTCTTT

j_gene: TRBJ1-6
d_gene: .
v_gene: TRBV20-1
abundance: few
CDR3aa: CSAYPAPTPYNSPLHF
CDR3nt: TGCAGTGCTTATCCGGCTCCAACCCCCTATAATTCACCCCTCCACTTT

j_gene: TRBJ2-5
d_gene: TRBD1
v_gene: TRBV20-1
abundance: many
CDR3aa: CSAHRGGKTQYF
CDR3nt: TGCAGTGCTCACAGGGGTGGCAAGACCCAGTACTTC

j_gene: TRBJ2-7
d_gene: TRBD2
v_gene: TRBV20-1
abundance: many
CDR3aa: CSAMGREEQYF
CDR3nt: TGCAGTGCCATGGGGAGGGAAGAGCAGTACTTC

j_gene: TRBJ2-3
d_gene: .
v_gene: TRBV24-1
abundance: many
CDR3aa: CATTTGRGSPDTQYF
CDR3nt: TGTGCCACCACGACGGGCAGGGGTTCTCCAGATACGCAGTATTTT

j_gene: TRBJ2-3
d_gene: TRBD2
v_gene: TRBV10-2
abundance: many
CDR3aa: CASSDASGGDTQYF
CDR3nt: TGCGCCAGCAGTGACGCTAGCGGTGGAGATACGCAGTATTTT